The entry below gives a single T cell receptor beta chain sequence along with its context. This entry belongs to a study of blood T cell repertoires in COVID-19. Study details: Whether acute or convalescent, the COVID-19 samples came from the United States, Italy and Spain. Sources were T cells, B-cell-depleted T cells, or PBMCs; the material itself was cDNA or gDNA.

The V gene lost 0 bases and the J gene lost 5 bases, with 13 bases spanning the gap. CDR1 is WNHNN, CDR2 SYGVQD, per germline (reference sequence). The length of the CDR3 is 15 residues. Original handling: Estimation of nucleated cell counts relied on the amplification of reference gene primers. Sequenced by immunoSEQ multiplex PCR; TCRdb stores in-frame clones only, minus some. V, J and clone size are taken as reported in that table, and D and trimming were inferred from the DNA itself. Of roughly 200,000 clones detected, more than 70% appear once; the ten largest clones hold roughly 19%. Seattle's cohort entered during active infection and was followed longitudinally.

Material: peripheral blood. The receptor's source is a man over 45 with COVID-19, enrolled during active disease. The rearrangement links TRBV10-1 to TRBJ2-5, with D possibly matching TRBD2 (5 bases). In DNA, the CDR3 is TGCGCCAGCAGTGAGTCAGGCCCGCCGGGGGAGACCCAGTACTTC. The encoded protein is CASSESGPPGETQYF.